This TCR beta chain came from a study of OX40 agonist ivuxolimab in advanced cancers. TCRdb's table, derived via immunoSEQ multiplex PCR, lists solely in-frame clones and lacks some. The data hold tens of thousands of clones, with roughly 90% observed a single time. Germline V CDR1 and CDR2: WNHNN, SYGVQD (reference sequence). This CDR3 contains 16 residues. Trimming pared 2 bases from V and 4 bases from J, leaving 17 bases between. Of note for this clone: No antigen is known for it.

Findings and caveats of the study: More expanded clones were found, on average, in CD8+ than in CD4+ T cells.

The sample was CD4+ or CD8+ T cells sorted from blood, taken in a trial of the OX40 agonist ivuxolimab. The TCR sequence derives from an adult with an advanced solid tumor such as melanoma, head and neck, liver or kidney cancer. This chain links TRBV10-1 with TRBJ2-5, with D maybe TRBD2 (6 bases). The CDR3 spells CASSEPLREAGETQYF. The CDR3 nucleotides are TGCGCCAGCAGTGAGCCACTTAGGGAGGCTGGAGAGACCCAGTACTTC.